Listed below are T cell receptor beta chains from one sample, sequenced in a study of shared T cell receptors in the human thymus. This table comes from immunoSEQ multiplex PCR, and its TCRdb copy is limited to in-frame clones, with some not included. The top ten clones hold about 0.012% of a sample with under 700,000 clones, 70% to 80% of them seen once. Another study also made use of these data, one on human thymus T cells.

Input material: thymocytes. Every receptor here comes from a boy younger than two with a congenital heart defect. CDR3s include the opening cysteine and the closing phenylalanine or tryptophan. D genes are given only for firm matches. Some rows mark clone size as missing; the rest say once, few, many or name a class of expanded clone.

D,V,J,size,CDR3,DNA
TRBD2,TRBV5-5,TRBJ2-7,-,CASRQRTSGYEQYF,TGTGCCAGCAGACAAAGGACTAGCGGCTACGAGCAGTACTTC
-,TRBV28,TRBJ1-3,-,CASSFQGHSGNTIYF,TGTGCCAGCAGTTTCCAGGGTCACTCTGGAAACACCATATATTTT
-,TRBV10-2,TRBJ2-4,-,CASTDSSLAKNIQYF,TGCGCCAGCACCGACAGTTCATTAGCCAAAAACATTCAGTACTTC
-,TRBV4-2,TRBJ2-1,-,CASSQGPGEQFF,TGTGCCAGCAGCCAAGGCCCGGGTGAGCAGTTCTTC
-,TRBV4-2,TRBJ1-1,-,CASSQPPGEPNTEAFF,TGTGCCAGCAGCCAACCCCCGGGGGAGCCTAACACTGAAGCTTTCTTT
-,TRBV6-1,TRBJ2-7,-,CASSDRPWTFTYEQYF,TGTGCCAGCAGTGATCGACCTTGGACTTTTACCTACGAGCAGTACTTC
-,TRBV12-2,TRBJ2-6,-,CASPKAGPGGESGANVLTF,TGTGCAAGTCCCAAAGCCGGGCCAGGGGGCGAATCTGGGGCCAACGTCCTGACTTTC
TRBD2,TRBV29-1,TRBJ2-1,-,CSVEDPGLAGSDEQFF,TGCAGCGTTGAAGACCCCGGACTAGCGGGCTCCGATGAGCAGTTCTTC
TRBD2,TRBV6-5,TRBJ2-7,-,CASSPSGGTSYEQYF,TGTGCCAGCAGCCCCTCGGGGGGGACCTCCTACGAGCAGTACTTC
TRBD1,TRBV6-1,TRBJ2-7,-,CASSGRDREGYEQYF,TGTGCCAGCAGTGGCCGGGACAGGGAAGGATACGAGCAGTACTTC
TRBD1,TRBV28,TRBJ1-5,few,CASSGQDHGNQPQHF,TGTGCCAGCAGTGGACAGGACCATGGCAATCAGCCCCAGCATTTT
TRBD1,TRBV28,TRBJ1-5,-,CATHRGLAQPQHF,TGTGCCACACACAGGGGACTCGCTCAGCCCCAGCATTTT
-,TRBV15,TRBJ1-2,-,CATRAGFLPYYGYTF,TGTGCCACCAGAGCCGGGTTCCTCCCATACTATGGCTACACCTTC
TRBD2,TRBV9,TRBJ2-3,-,CASSVPAGAIVDTQYF,TGTGCCAGCAGCGTACCCGCGGGAGCTATTGTGGATACGCAGTATTTT
TRBD1,TRBV28,TRBJ2-7,-,CASSLYRGLSYEQYF,TGTGCCAGCAGTTTATACAGGGGCCTCTCCTACGAGCAGTACTTC